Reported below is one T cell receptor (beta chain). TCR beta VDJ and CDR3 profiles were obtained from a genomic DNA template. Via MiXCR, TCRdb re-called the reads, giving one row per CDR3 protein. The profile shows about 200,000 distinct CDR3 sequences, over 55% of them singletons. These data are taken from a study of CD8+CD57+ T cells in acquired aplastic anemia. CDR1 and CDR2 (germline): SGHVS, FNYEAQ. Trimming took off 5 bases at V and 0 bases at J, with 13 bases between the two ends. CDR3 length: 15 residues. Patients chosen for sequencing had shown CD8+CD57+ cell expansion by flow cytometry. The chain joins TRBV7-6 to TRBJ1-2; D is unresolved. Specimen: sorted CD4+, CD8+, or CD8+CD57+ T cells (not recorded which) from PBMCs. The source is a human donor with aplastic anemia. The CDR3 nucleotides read TGTGCCAGCAGCCCCGAAGGGTTTTCTAACTATGGCTACACCTTC. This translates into CASSPEGFSNYGYTF.